The 30 T cell receptor beta chains below all came from one sample that was sequenced in a study of blood T cell repertoires in COVID-19. Produced via immunoSEQ multiplex PCR; TCRdb's table is partial and in-frame only. The sample shows tens of thousands of clones, roughly 82% of them seen only once. Specimen: peripheral blood. Every receptor here comes from a man older than 75 with active COVID-19.

The chain carries TRBV19 and TRBJ2-7; a possible D gene is TRBD1 (7 bases). The CDR3 sequence is 14 residues long. In germline, CDR1 is LNHDA, CDR2 SQIVND (reference sequence). The ends were cut back, 6 bases at V and 2 bases at J, with 14 bases in the middle. In DNA form, the CDR3 reads TGTGCCAGTAGCCCGCAGGGGGGACCCTACGAGCAGTACTTC. Translating it yields CASSPQGGPYEQYF.

The J gene is TRBJ2-1, the V gene TRBV7-9; weak D call: TRBD1 (5 bases). V was trimmed by 5 bases and J by 2 bases, leaving 7 bases between them. CDR3 size: 13 residues. The germline V gene has CDR1 SEHNR and CDR2 FQNEAQ (reference sequence). This CDR3 is CASSQTAYNEQFF. For the CDR3, the DNA is TGTGCCAGCAGCCAGACAGCCTACAATGAGCAGTTCTTC.

The chain is built from TRBV21-1 and TRBJ2-5; the table's TRBD2 call for D was not verified on the DNA. TRBV21-1 is classified as a pseudogene. The CDR3 has 14 residues. CDR3 amino acids: CASRKRDPGETQYF. Written as DNA, the CDR3 is TGTGCCAGCAGAAAGCGGGACCCGGGAGAGACCCAGTACTTC.

This clone was picked up one time. The gene calls are TRBV11-2 and TRBJ2-7; TRBD1 agrees at 7 bases. CDR1 is SGHAT and CDR2 is FQNNGV in the germline V gene. This CDR3 comprises 15 residues. Germline trimming cut 4 bases from V and 5 bases from J; bases unmatched to any gene: 11. The CDR3 sequence: CASSSNRGRGNEQYF. DNA for the CDR3: TGTGCCAGCAGCTCAAACAGGGGCAGGGGGAACGAGCAGTACTTC.

The CDR3 DNA follows: TGTGCCAGCAGCCAAGAGCTGACAGGGTACAATGAGCAGTTCTTC. It is translated as CASSQELTGYNEQFF. The chain combines TRBV4-2 with TRBJ2-1; TRBD1 matches at 7 bases. With V trimmed by 0 bases and J by 4 bases, 3 bases remained unmatched. CDR1 and CDR2 from the germline V gene are LGHNA and YNFKEQ. The CDR3 length is 15 residues.

The sample holds one count of this clone. The rearrangement uses TRBV4-3 and TRBJ1-4, with 9 bases lining up with TRBD1. Germline assignment: CDR1 LGHNA and CDR2 YSLEER. Germline trimming cut 2 bases from V and 3 bases from J; bases unmatched to any gene: 10. The CDR3 runs 18 residues. CDR3 coding DNA: TGCGCCAGCAGCCAACGGAGGGACAGGGAACTACCTAATGAAAAACTGTTTTTT. Translation: CASSQRRDRELPNEKLFF.

The genes are TRBV7-9 and TRBJ2-1; 10 nucleotides align to TRBD2. V shed 5 bases and J 6 bases; nucleotides not matched to a gene: 7. The CDR3 is 15 amino acids. In germline, CDR1 is SEHNR, CDR2 FQNEAQ (reference sequence). CDR3 sequence: CASSPAIAGGNEQFF. The CDR3 DNA reads as TGTGCCAGCAGCCCGGCGATAGCGGGAGGCAATGAGCAGTTCTTC.

The chain has TRBV6-5 and TRBJ1-5, with TRBD1 identical over 7 bases. Germline values: CDR1 MNHEY, CDR2 SVGAGI. V shed 6 bases, J shed 4 bases, and the junction held 9 bases outside the gene matches. The CDR3 extends over 15 amino acids. Written as DNA, the CDR3 is TGTGCCAGCAGAGGCTCCGGGACAGCAAATCAGCCCCAGCATTTT. Protein product: CASRGSGTANQPQHF.

J is TRBJ1-2 and V is TRBV2; the D is unclear. This CDR3 has 12 residues. The V end was cut by 1 base, the J end by 5 bases, with 5 bases between. The germline CDR1 and CDR2 sequences are SNHLY and FYNNEI. CDR3 region: CASSEETYGYTF. The CDR3 region has the DNA TGTGCCAGCAGTGAAGAGACATATGGCTACACCTTC.

The CDR3 protein is CATSDGGSEQYF. CDR3 sequence (DNA): TGTGCCACCAGCGATGGGGGGAGCGAGCAGTACTTC. This chain uses TRBV24-1 with TRBJ2-7, with a weak D call TRBD2 (6 bases). Looked up from germline, CDR1 is KGHDR and CDR2 is SFDVKD. The CDR3 contains 12 residues. The V end lost 7 bases, the J end lost 6 bases, and 12 bases lay between the germline ends.

The chain employs TRBV5-5 and TRBJ2-2; a weak D match, TRBD1 (7 bases). Trimming shortened V by 10 bases and J by 6 bases, and 22 bases separated the two germline ends. The CDR3 is 15 residues long. Germline loops: CDR1 SGHKS, CDR2 YYEKEE (reference sequence). CDR3 coding DNA: TGTGCCGCCGGGGGACAGAGCCTTGGGGCCGGGGAGCTGTTTTTT. Its protein is CAAGGQSLGAGELFF.

This sequence joins TRBV9 and TRBJ2-3; 8 nucleotides align to TRBD2. Germline lookup yields CDR1 SGDLS and CDR2 YYNGEE. The trim removed 4 bases at V and 0 bases at J, leaving 7 bases unmatched. This CDR3 has 16 residues. CDR3 sequence reads: CASSSSGGASTDTQYF. The CDR3 DNA follows: TGTGCCAGCAGCTCCTCCGGGGGGGCTAGCACAGATACGCAGTATTTT. The complete variable domain, with remaining parts taken from reference TRBV9 and TRBJ2-3, reads DSGVTQTPKHLITATGQRVTLRCSPRSGDLSVYWYQQSLDQGLQFLIQYYNGEERAKGNILERFSAQQFPDLHSELNLSSLELGDSALYFCASSSSGGASTDTQYFGPGTRLTVL.

J is TRBJ1-5 and V is TRBV5-4; no clear D. The CDR3 contains 13 residues. V lost 0 bases and J lost 7, with 8 bases in between. In germline, CDR1 is SGHNT, CDR2 YYREEE (reference sequence). The CDR3 coding sequence is TGTGCCAGCAGCTTGGGGATCGGGCAGCCCCAGCATTTT. Translating it yields CASSLGIGQPQHF.

The chain joins TRBV27 to TRBJ2-3, with 8 nucleotides matching TRBD2. The CDR3 has 14 amino acids. CDR1 is MNHEY, CDR2 SMNVEV, per germline (reference sequence). The V segment lost 3 bases and the J segment 2 bases; nucleotides outside the gene matches: 1. The CDR3 loop is CASSFSGITDTQYF. Written as DNA, the CDR3 is TGTGCCAGCAGTTTTAGCGGGATCACAGATACGCAGTATTTT.

This clone was seen a few times. This chain links TRBV29-1 with TRBJ2-3; D is ambiguous. Germline lookup yields CDR1 SQVTM and CDR2 ANQGSEA. V lost 3 bases, J lost 1 base, and 11 bases lay in between. The CDR3 has 14 amino acids. Here the CDR3 DNA reads TGCAGCGTTGATCCCGGGTCCCGCACAGATACGCAGTATTTT. This gives the protein CSVDPGSRTDTQYF.

The rearrangement links TRBV15 to TRBJ2-5; tentative D call: TRBD2 (6 bases). V was shortened by 0 bases and J by 1 base, with 9 bases between the two germline ends. CDR3 size: 15 residues. Germline V gene data show CDR1 as LNHNV and CDR2 as YYDKDF (reference sequence). The CDR3 DNA reads TGTGCCACCAGCAGAGATCTCGGGGGCCAAGAGACCCAGTACTTC. Translated: CATSRDLGGQETQYF. Drawing the rest from reference TRBV15 and TRBJ2-5, the complete variable domain is DAMVIQNPRYQVTQFGKPVTLSCSQTLNHNVMYWYQQKSSQAPKLLFHYYDKDFNNEADTPDNFQSRRPNTSFCFLDIRSPGLGDTAMYLCATSRDLGGQETQYFGPGTRLLVL.

This clone was picked up a small number of times. The rearrangement uses TRBV18 and TRBJ2-3; D gene uncertain. The CDR3 runs to 14 residues. Trimming left V 1 base short and J 0 bases short, with 5 bases between. Germline V gene data show CDR1 as KGHSH and CDR2 as LQKENI. The CDR3 DNA reads TGTGCCAGCTCACCACAGAGGAGCACAGATACGCAGTATTTT. Amino acids: CASSPQRSTDTQYF. Supplemented by reference TRBV18 and TRBJ2-3, the full variable domain reads NAGVMQNPRHLVRRRGQEARLRCSPMKGHSHVYWYRQLPEEGLKFMVYLQKENIIDESGMPKERFSAEFPKEGPSILRIQQVVRGDSAAYFCASSPQRSTDTQYFGPGTRLTVL.

The chain couples TRBV6-5 to TRBJ2-3, with TRBD2 as a possible D gene (7 bases). This CDR3 is 14 amino acids long. Germline loops: CDR1 MNHEY, CDR2 SVGAGI. V was trimmed by 6 bases and J by 2 bases, leaving 12 bases between them. The CDR3 bases are TGTGCCAGCAGCCTGCGGGGGCCCACAGATACGCAGTATTTT. Protein product: CASSLRGPTDTQYF.

The chain is built from TRBV28 and TRBJ2-2; 13 positions match TRBD2. Germline-derived CDR1 and CDR2 are MDHEN and SYDVKM. The CDR3 extends over 17 amino acids. With V trimmed by 7 bases and J by 7 bases, 12 bases remained unmatched. CDR3 sequence: CASKSGLAGVSGGELFF. CDR3 nucleotides: TGTGCCAGCAAGTCAGGACTAGCGGGAGTTTCGGGCGGGGAGCTGTTTTTT.

This clone was found once. This chain joins TRBV24-1 and TRBJ2-3; 11 bases are a match to TRBD1. Trimming at V came to 9 bases and at J to 3 bases, leaving 1 base not matched to a gene. From germline, CDR1 is KGHDR and CDR2 SFDVKD. This CDR3 spans 13 amino acids. CDR3 residues: CATGTGGTDTQYF. CDR3 sequence (DNA): TGTGCCACCGGGACAGGGGGTACAGATACGCAGTATTTT.

The chain carries TRBV5-4 and TRBJ1-3; D is perhaps TRBD1 (5 bases). CDR3 length equals 13 residues. CDR1 is SGHNT and CDR2 is YYREEE in the germline V gene (reference sequence). V was cut by 2 bases and J by 2 bases, with 5 bases left in between. CDR3 nucleotides: TGTGCCAGCAGCTTAGGGGCTGGAAACACCATATATTTT. Translated, it gives CASSLGAGNTIYF.

In its sample, this clone was seen once. The chain employs TRBV30 and TRBJ2-3; 13 bases line up with TRBD2. The CDR3 extends over 15 amino acids. Germline values: CDR1 GTSNPN, CDR2 SVGIG (reference sequence). V lost 4 bases to trimming and J lost 5 bases; unmatched junction nucleotides: 6. The CDR3 loop reads CAWTLGLAGIDTQYF. The CDR3 bases are TGTGCCTGGACCCTGGGACTAGCGGGAATAGATACGCAGTATTTT.

The chain links TRBV7-2 to TRBJ2-5; 9 bases are shared with TRBD2. Germline V lookup: CDR1 SGHTA, CDR2 FQGNSA. V was clipped by 2 bases and J by 1 base; unmatched bases: 5. The CDR3 is 16 amino acids. CDR3 nucleotides: TGTGCCAGCAGCTTACGAAGCGGGGGGTTCCAAGAGACCCAGTACTTC. Translating gives CASSLRSGGFQETQYF.

This sequence joins TRBV13 and TRBJ1-1; TRBD1 aligns across 10 bases. V lost 0 bases, J lost 0 bases, and 1 base stayed unmatched. The CDR3 is 16 residues long. Germline V gives CDR1 PRHDT, CDR2 FYEKMQ (reference sequence). CDR3 coding DNA: TGTGCCAGCAGCTTAGGGGGACAGGGGATGAACACTGAAGCTTTCTTT. Encoded protein: CASSLGGQGMNTEAFF. Complete variable domain (other parts from reference TRBV13 and TRBJ1-1): AAGVIQSPRHLIKEKRETATLKCYPIPRHDTVYWYQQGPGQDPQFLISFYEKMQSDKGSIPDRFSAQQFSDYHSELNMSSLELGDSALYFCASSLGGQGMNTEAFFGQGTRLTVV.

V usage is TRBV5-5 and J usage is TRBJ1-1; a possible D gene is TRBD1 (6 bases). The germline gives CDR1 SGHKS, CDR2 YYEKEE (reference sequence). V lost 1 base to trimming and J lost 0 bases, with 10 bases between them. The CDR3 is 15 residues long. The CDR3 reads CASSLTGTVNTEAFF. DNA of the CDR3: TGTGCCAGCAGCTTGACAGGGACGGTGAACACTGAAGCTTTCTTT.

The chain uses TRBV3-1 (or the pseudogene TRBV3-2) and TRBJ1-2; 7 bases line up with TRBD1. The CDR3 spans 14 residues. From germline, CDR1 is LGHDT and CDR2 YNNKEL (reference sequence). J gave up 4 bases and V 4 bases, and 6 bases lay outside the gene matches. Written as DNA, the CDR3 is TGTGCCAGCAGCCCAACCACAGGGGTCTATGGCTACACCTTC. Amino acids: CASSPTTGVYGYTF.

Here the CDR3 DNA reads TGTGCCACCAGTTCATCACAAGGAGGTGGTGAGCAGTTCTTC. Translating it yields CATSSSQGGGEQFF. The chain uses TRBV24-1 and TRBJ2-1; a weak D match, TRBD2 (5 bases). V was clipped by 6 bases and J by 9 bases, with 17 bases between them. The germline V gene encodes CDR1 KGHDR and CDR2 SFDVKD. The CDR3 is made up of 14 amino acids.

The chain is built from TRBV5-1 and TRBJ2-1; 10 bases map to TRBD2. The germline CDR1 and CDR2 sequences are SGHRS and YFSETQ. This CDR3 is built from 17 residues. Trimming took 1 base from V and 1 from J; bases not matched to a gene: 5. This CDR3 reads CASSLTSGRASYNEQFF. The CDR3 nucleotides are TGCGCCAGCAGCTTGACCAGCGGGAGGGCGTCCTACAATGAGCAGTTCTTC.

This chain links TRBV2 with TRBJ1-5; D is uncertain. Trimming removed 6 bases from V and 0 bases from J, with 6 bases in between. The CDR3 has 13 amino acids. From germline, CDR1 is SNHLY and CDR2 FYNNEI. The CDR3 sequence is CASRDYSNQPQHF. CDR3 sequence (DNA): TGTGCCAGCAGGGACTATAGCAATCAGCCCCAGCATTTT. Full variable domain (outside the CDR3, taken from reference TRBV2 and TRBJ1-5): EPEVTQTPSHQVTQMGQEVILRCVPISNHLYFYWYRQILGQKVEFLVSFYNNEISEKSEIFDDQFSVERPDGSNFTLKIRSTKLEDSAMYFCASRDYSNQPQHFGDGTRLSIL.

The chain is built from TRBV30 and TRBJ1-3, with a possible D match to TRBD1 (5 bases). V was pared by 3 bases and J by 8 bases, with 17 bases between. The CDR3 spans 14 residues. Germline CDR1 reads GTSNPN; CDR2 reads SVGIG (reference sequence). The CDR3 coding sequence is TGTGCCTGGAGCGGGGCGGGGTATCGAGACACCATATATTTT. Its translation is CAWSGAGYRDTIYF.